The clone carrying this T cell receptor (beta chain) has at least ten counts. As yet, its antigen is unknown. This entry is derived from a study of T cell repertoires in cytomegalovirus infection. TCRdb reanalysed the reads using MiXCR and keeps one entry per CDR3 protein. The table lists more than 150,000 distinct CDR3 sequences, approximately 19% of them singletons. Study-level findings and limits: What dominated the ex vivo response were HLA-C-restricted CMV-specific TCR beta clonotypes.

V was pared by 2 bases and J by 4 bases, with 10 bases between. This CDR3 has 14 amino acids. Per the germline V gene, CDR1 is SGHNT and CDR2 is YYREEE (reference sequence). This TCR was recovered from a human donor in good health (CMV status not recorded). Some clones in this sample may be carry-over from other donors' samples. The chain has TRBV5-4 and TRBJ1-5; D may be TRBD1 (5 bases). Sequenced input: PBMCs. In DNA, the CDR3 is TGTGCCAGCAGCTTCGAAGGGGCTAATCAGCCCCAGCATTTT. It is translated as CASSFEGANQPQHF.